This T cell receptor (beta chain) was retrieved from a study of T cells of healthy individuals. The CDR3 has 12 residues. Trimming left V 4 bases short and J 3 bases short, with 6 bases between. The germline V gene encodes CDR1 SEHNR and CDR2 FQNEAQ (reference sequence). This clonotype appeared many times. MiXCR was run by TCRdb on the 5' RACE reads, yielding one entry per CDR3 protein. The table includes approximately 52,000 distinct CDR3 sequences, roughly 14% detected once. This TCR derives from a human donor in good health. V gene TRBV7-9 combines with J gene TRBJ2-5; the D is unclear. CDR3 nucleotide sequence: TGTGCCAGCAGCTCAGTCGAAGAGACCCAGTACTTC. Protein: CASSSVEETQYF.